The next 30 T cell receptor beta chains were all read from a single sample in a study of T cells expressing NK-cell markers. TCRdb re-called the 5' RACE reads and catalogs CDR3 proteins one per entry, DNA excluded. This sample carries more than 120,000 distinct CDR3 sequences, with about 12% going to the ten biggest clones. The sequencing input was blood T cells: a sorted CD56 or NKG2C T cell subset, CD4+ or CD8+ T cells, or bulk PBMC T cells (not recorded which). These receptor sequences come from a man younger than 35 in good health.

The rearrangement links TRBV29-1 to TRBJ1-5. Germline V gene data show CDR1 as SQVTM and CDR2 as ANQGSEA. The CDR3 length is 13 residues. The CDR3 loop reads CSVEAGSNQPQHF.

This chain links TRBV7-8 with TRBJ1-1; TCRdb's assignment of TRBD1 cannot be checked, as there is no DNA. Germline CDR1 and CDR2: SGHVS and FQNEAQ. The CDR3 has 16 residues. CDR3 loop: CASSDRHRTGHTEAFF.

The CDR3 spells CASSFETLEAFF. This chain connects TRBV7-9 to TRBJ1-1. Germline V lookup: CDR1 SEHNR, CDR2 FQNEAQ (reference sequence). This CDR3 has 12 amino acids.

The genes are TRBV3-1 and TRBJ2-5; no DNA is available, so the TRBD2 call from TCRdb remains unchecked. The CDR3 runs to 16 residues. Per germline, CDR1 LGHDT and CDR2 YNNKEL (reference sequence). CDR3 amino acids: CASSLLAGPEEETQYF.

This chain connects TRBV27 to TRBJ2-7. Per germline, CDR1 MNHEY and CDR2 SMNVEV (reference sequence). The CDR3 is 12 amino acids. The CDR3 here is CASRALGGEQYF.

The chain has TRBV7-9 and TRBJ2-3; TCRdb indicates TRBD2, and absent DNA this call remains unverified. Germline V gene lookup returns CDR1 SEHNR and CDR2 FQNEAQ (reference sequence). This CDR3 region has 15 residues. The CDR3 protein is CASSLTTSDTDTQYF.

The chain combines TRBV7-2 with TRBJ2-3; with no DNA, the TCRdb D assignment of TRBD1 cannot be verified. CDR3 length: 17 residues. Looked up from germline, CDR1 is SGHTA and CDR2 is FQGNSA. CDR3 sequence: CASSFNRGYSRTDTQYF.

The chain carries TRBV3-1 and TRBJ1-1. The germline CDR1 and CDR2 sequences are LGHDT and YNNKEL (reference sequence). The CDR3 extends over 17 amino acids. CDR3 protein: CASSQAKGGARVTEAFF.

This chain connects TRBV7-9 to TRBJ1-4. The CDR3 has 15 amino acids. Germline CDR1 SEHNR, CDR2 FQNEAQ (reference sequence). CDR3 residues: CASSPPGRADEKLFF. The full variable domain, with the rest looked up from reference TRBV7-9 and TRBJ1-4, is DTGVSQNPRHKITKRGQNVTFRCDPISEHNRLYWYRQTLGQGPEFLTYFQNEAQLEKSRLLSDRFSAERPKGSFSTLEIQRTEQGDSAMYLCASSPPGRADEKLFFGSGTQLSVL.

The V call is TRBV7-6, the J call TRBJ2-2. The CDR3 extends over 14 amino acids. Per the germline V gene, CDR1 is SGHVS and CDR2 is FNYEAQ. The CDR3 region is CASSAMGNTGELFF.

The CDR3 spells CATRQGTLAQYF. The chain links TRBV15 to TRBJ2-3; no DNA is available, so the TRBD2 call from TCRdb remains unchecked. This CDR3 has 12 amino acids. Germline V CDR1 and CDR2: LNHNV, YYDKDF (reference sequence).

The V call is TRBV7-9, the J call TRBJ2-3; TCRdb's D call, TRBD1, is unchecked because there is no DNA. The CDR3 consists of 15 residues. Germline CDR1 SEHNR, CDR2 FQNEAQ (reference sequence). CDR3 in amino acids: CASSIWGQGTDTQYF.

The V call is TRBV4-3, the J call TRBJ2-7. The CDR3 runs to 14 residues. Looked up from germline, CDR1 is LGHNA and CDR2 is YSLEER. The CDR3 is CASSQYGGPYEQYF.

This rearrangement joins TRBV23-1 to TRBJ2-7; the D call of TRBD2 rests on TCRdb alone, since no DNA is present to check it. TRBV23-1 is labeled an ORF, and its function is uncertain. The CDR3 is made up of 17 amino acids. CDR3 loop: CASSQSICGSSSYEQYF.

The chain links TRBV11-1 to TRBJ2-7; TCRdb lists TRBD2, though no DNA is available to test this call. The CDR3 spans 15 residues. The germline V gene encodes CDR1 SGHAT and CDR2 FQDESV (reference sequence). CDR3 residues: CASSPQFSGSYEQYF.

V and J are TRBV6-1 and TRBJ2-1; TCRdb returns TRBD2, unconfirmable since there is no DNA. The CDR3 spans 14 residues. Germline values: CDR1 MNHNS, CDR2 SASEGT. The CDR3: CASSRLAGDNEQFF.

The chain is built from TRBV24-1 and TRBJ2-1. The CDR3 runs to 13 residues. CDR1 and CDR2 from the germline V gene are KGHDR and SFDVKD. CDR3 residues: CATSAREWDEQFF.

The chain joins TRBV19 to TRBJ2-2; TCRdb's assignment of TRBD1 cannot be checked, as there is no DNA. This CDR3 region has 12 residues. Germline CDR1 reads LNHDA; CDR2 reads SQIVND (reference sequence). The CDR3 loop is CATAVPTGELFF.

This chain connects TRBV6-1 to TRBJ2-3; TCRdb outputs TRBD2, but without DNA this stays unchecked. Germline values: CDR1 MNHNS, CDR2 SASEGT. The CDR3 totals 15 residues. CDR3: CASRRVVASSDTQYF.

This chain uses TRBV7-2 with TRBJ2-2; TCRdb picks TRBD2, but there is no DNA to check that call. Germline CDR1 and CDR2: SGHTA and FQGNSA. CDR3 length: 15 amino acids. This CDR3 is CASSLAGTSIGELFF.

The chain combines TRBV9 with TRBJ2-3; the D gene TCRdb calls, TRBD2, cannot be checked with no DNA. Germline V CDR1 and CDR2: SGDLS, YYNGEE. The CDR3 consists of 13 residues. The chain's CDR3 is CASSPVGEDTQYF.

This clonotype is classed as medium-sized by frequency. The rearrangement uses TRBV6-5 and TRBJ2-2; the D call from TCRdb, TRBD1, cannot be confirmed without DNA. The CDR3 spans 16 residues. CDR1 is MNHEY, CDR2 SVGAGI, per germline. The CDR3 spells CASLSPSGLNTGELFF.

This chain connects TRBV7-9 to TRBJ2-2; TCRdb returns TRBD2, unconfirmable since there is no DNA. Germline assignment: CDR1 SEHNR and CDR2 FQNEAQ (reference sequence). This CDR3 is 15 amino acids long. CDR3 sequence reads: CANPGYGRFTGELFF.

The V and J genes are TRBV20-1 and TRBJ2-3; TCRdb calls TRBD1, which cannot be checked without DNA. Per the germline V gene, CDR1 is DFQATT and CDR2 is SNEGSKA (reference sequence). CDR3 length: 14 amino acids. CDR3 sequence reads: CSARDALITATQYF.

The V and J genes are TRBV20-1 and TRBJ2-7; the D gene TCRdb calls, TRBD2, cannot be checked with no DNA. Germline lookup yields CDR1 DFQATT and CDR2 SNEGSKA (reference sequence). The CDR3 extends over 14 amino acids. The CDR3 here is CSARRREDPYEQYF.

The chain couples TRBV11-3 to TRBJ2-1. Germline V gene data show CDR1 as SGHNT and CDR2 as YENEEA. The CDR3 is made up of 14 amino acids. CDR3 sequence: CASSQAREYNEQFF.

V is TRBV20-1 and J is TRBJ2-7. This CDR3 spans 12 amino acids. The V gene's germline CDR1 is DFQATT and CDR2 SNEGSKA (reference sequence). CDR3 amino acids: CSARRGEREQYF.

This sequence joins TRBV4-1 and TRBJ1-5; the TCRdb D gene call, TRBD1, has no DNA to confirm it. The CDR3 runs to 15 residues. CDR1 MGHRA and CDR2 YSYEKL come from the germline V gene. CDR3 sequence reads: CASSQVRGQDQPQHF.

The chain combines TRBV19 with TRBJ1-5; the TCRdb D gene call, TRBD1, has no DNA to confirm it. Germline V gene lookup returns CDR1 LNHDA and CDR2 SQIVND (reference sequence). The CDR3 length is 14 residues. The CDR3 protein is CASSILDNNQPQHF.

The genes are TRBV13 and TRBJ1-2; the TCRdb call, TRBD1, lacks DNA for checking. Per germline, CDR1 PRHDT and CDR2 FYEKMQ (reference sequence). The CDR3 runs 13 residues. Here the CDR3 reads CASSFGSRTLSTF.